The rows below give T cell receptor beta chains drawn from one sample of a study of CD8 T cells in Susac syndrome. TCRdb passed the immunoSEQ multiplex PCR reads through MiXCR, listing each CDR3 protein once. The table shows about 300,000 distinct CDR3 sequences, with 85% occurring only once. Sequences were obtained from CD8+ T cells from PBMCs. All receptors derive from a human donor with multiple sclerosis. Both conserved end residues are part of each CDR3. The D gene is left open where the match is weak.

D	V	CDR3
NA	TRBV29-1	CSVAGAAYEQYF
NA	TRBV30	CAWSWESGQPQHF
TRBD2	TRBV6-2/TRBV6-3	CASSYSSTGTSRYLTYNEQFF
NA	TRBV19	CASSFFLGGNQPQHF
NA	TRBV7-9	CASSGALAGMDEQYF
NA	TRBV20-1	CSASYAGLTEAFF
TRBD1	TRBV29-1	CSVEGAGGNEQFF
NA	TRBV9	CASSVDPGGTEAFF
TRBD2	TRBV27	CASNGLAGGGGYEQYF
NA	TRBV7-8	CASSWDLARPSYEQYF
NA	TRBV5-1	CASSEGLGVNTEAFF
NA	TRBV12-5	CASGLDEHLNTEAFF
NA	TRBV5-4	CASSRDGFNQPQHF
NA	TRBV27	CASSLIGTSYNEQFF
NA	TRBV30	CAWAMDLHSGNTIYF